This T cell receptor (beta chain) was observed in a study of patients and donors after allogeneic stem cell transplantation. Only a few counts were recorded for this clonotype. This CDR3 contains 14 residues. Germline lookup yields CDR1 MNHNS and CDR2 SASEGT. J lost 3 bases, V lost 6 bases, and 4 bases had no gene match. TCRdb re-called the RT-PCR reads through MiXCR, storing one row per CDR3 protein. Among around 27,000 distinct CDR3 sequences listed, 8% to 10% were seen once. Material for sequencing was blood, either unsorted or a sorted T cell fraction (not recorded which). The receptor comes from a human donor who was either an allogeneic HSCT recipient or a stem cell or donor lymphocyte infusion donor (not recorded which). It is not recorded whose cells these are; they may come from a transplant donor. V usage is TRBV6-1 and J usage is TRBJ2-7; 11 nucleotides align to TRBD2. For the CDR3, the DNA is TGTGCCAGCAGGGCGGGACTAGCGGTCTACGAGCAGTACTTC. Its protein product is CASRAGLAVYEQYF.